This record concerns one TCR beta chain sequence. What it binds is unknown. TCRdb's table, derived via immunoSEQ multiplex PCR, lists solely in-frame clones and lacks some. The repertoire has roughly 2.5 million clones, over 85% of them found once; the top ten carry 0.14%. This CDR3 contains 17 residues. Germline V gives CDR1 SGHTA, CDR2 FQGTGA. V lost 5 bases, J lost 4 bases, and 23 bases lay in between. This record belongs to a study of shared clonotypes between healthy human individuals. Across the study: Researchers assigned three CD4 naive, three CD4 memory, two CD8 naive and one CD8 memory plate to each donor.

General study findings and limits: Clonotype sharing among donors, it was expected, would be affected by sequencing depth.

Sequencing input: naive CD4+ T cells sorted from blood. Regarding subset: CD45RA+ positively selected. The chain carries TRBV7-3 and TRBJ1-2, with TRBD1 as a possible D gene (6 bases). The clonotype originates from a man aged 18 to 29 in good health. CDR3 bases: TGTGCCAGCAGCATTTCGGGGCAGACAGGCCGAGGCTATGGCTACACCTTC. Protein sequence: CASSISGQTGRGYGYTF.